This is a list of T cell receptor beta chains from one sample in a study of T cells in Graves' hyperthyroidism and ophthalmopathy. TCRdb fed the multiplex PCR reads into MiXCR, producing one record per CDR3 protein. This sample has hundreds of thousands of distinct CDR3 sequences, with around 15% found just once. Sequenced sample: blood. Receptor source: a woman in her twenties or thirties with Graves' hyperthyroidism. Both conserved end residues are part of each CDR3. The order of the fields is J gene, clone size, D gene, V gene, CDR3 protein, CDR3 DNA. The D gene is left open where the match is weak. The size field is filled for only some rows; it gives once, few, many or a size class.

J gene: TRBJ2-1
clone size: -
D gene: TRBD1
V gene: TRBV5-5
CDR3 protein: CASSLAGQGGQEQFF
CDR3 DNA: TGTGCCAGCAGCTTGGCCGGACAGGGAGGTCAGGAGCAGTTCTTC

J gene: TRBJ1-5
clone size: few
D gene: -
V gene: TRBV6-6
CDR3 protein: CASSYSRGRESSNQPQHF
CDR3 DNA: TGTGCCAGCAGTTACTCCCGGGGGCGGGAATCGAGCAATCAGCCCCAGCATTTT

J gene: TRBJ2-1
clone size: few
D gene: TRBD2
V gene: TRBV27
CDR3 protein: CASSLRAGGPNEQFF
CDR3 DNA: TGTGCCAGCAGTTTAAGAGCGGGAGGGCCCAATGAGCAGTTCTTC

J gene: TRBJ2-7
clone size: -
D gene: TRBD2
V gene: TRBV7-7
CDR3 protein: CASSLRTSGKTSYEQYF
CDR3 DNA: TGTGCTAGCAGCTTACGGACTAGCGGGAAAACATCCTACGAGCAGTACTTC

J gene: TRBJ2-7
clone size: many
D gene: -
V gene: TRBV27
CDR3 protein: CASKGYHYEQYF
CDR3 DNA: TGTGCCAGCAAGGGATACCATTACGAGCAGTACTTC

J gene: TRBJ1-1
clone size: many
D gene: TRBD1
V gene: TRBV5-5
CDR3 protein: CASRGQTNTEAFF
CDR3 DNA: TGTGCCAGCAGGGGACAGACGAACACTGAAGCTTTCTTT

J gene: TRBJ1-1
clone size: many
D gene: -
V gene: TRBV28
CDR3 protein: CASSFADTEAFF
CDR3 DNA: TGTGCCAGCAGTTTCGCGGACACTGAAGCTTTCTTT

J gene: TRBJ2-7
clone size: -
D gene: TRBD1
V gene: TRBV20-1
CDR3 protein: CSARDASRGLREQYF
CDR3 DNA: TGCAGTGCTAGAGATGCCTCCAGGGGGCTTAGAGAGCAGTACTTC

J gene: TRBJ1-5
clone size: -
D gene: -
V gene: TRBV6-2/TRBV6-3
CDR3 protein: CASMRGIANQPQHF
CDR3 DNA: TGTGCCAGCATGAGGGGAATTGCCAATCAGCCCCAGCATTTT

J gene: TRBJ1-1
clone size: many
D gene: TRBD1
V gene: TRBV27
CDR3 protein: CASSTGQGSTEAFF
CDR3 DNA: TGTGCCAGCAGTACCGGACAGGGGAGCACTGAAGCTTTCTTT

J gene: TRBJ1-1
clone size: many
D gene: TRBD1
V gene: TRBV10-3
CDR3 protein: CAISEFWTGVGTEAFF
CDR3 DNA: TGTGCCATCAGTGAGTTCTGGACAGGGGTCGGCACTGAAGCTTTCTTT

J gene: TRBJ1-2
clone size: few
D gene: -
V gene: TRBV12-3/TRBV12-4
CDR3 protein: CASSFVRGRDGYTF
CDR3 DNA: TGTGCCAGCAGTTTTGTGAGGGGAAGGGATGGCTACACCTTC

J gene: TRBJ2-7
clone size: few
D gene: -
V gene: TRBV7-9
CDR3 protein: CASSPGATGTRDYEQYF
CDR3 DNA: TGTGCCAGCAGCCCTGGCGCAACCGGGACACGAGACTACGAGCAGTACTTC

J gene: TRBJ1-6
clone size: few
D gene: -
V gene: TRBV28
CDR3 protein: CASSFSGTPHSPLHF
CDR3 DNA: TGTGCCAGCAGTTTTAGTGGGACACCCCATTCACCCCTCCACTTT

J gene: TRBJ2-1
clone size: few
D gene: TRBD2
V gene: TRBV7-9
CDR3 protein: CASSPPSGRRYNEQFF
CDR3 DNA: TGTGCCAGCAGCCCTCCTAGCGGGAGGAGGTATAACGAGCAGTTCTTC

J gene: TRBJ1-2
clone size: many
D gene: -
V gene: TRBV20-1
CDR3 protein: CSPRQDYGYTF
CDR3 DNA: TGCAGCCCTAGACAGGACTATGGCTACACCTTC

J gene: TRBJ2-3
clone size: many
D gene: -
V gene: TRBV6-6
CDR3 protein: CASSYFLAGSTDTQYF
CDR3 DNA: TGTGCCAGCAGTTACTTTTTGGCGGGTTCCACAGATACGCAGTATTTT

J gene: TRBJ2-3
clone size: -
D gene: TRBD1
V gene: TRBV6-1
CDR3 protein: CASRRTGADTQYF
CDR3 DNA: TGTGCCAGCAGGAGGACAGGGGCAGATACGCAGTATTTT